This paragraph reports one T cell receptor (beta chain). Its antigen is as yet unknown. The data are from a study of shared clonotypes between healthy human individuals. Splitting the CD4+ cells yielded a CD45RA+ naive subset and a CD45RA-negative memory subset. Original processing methods: In the immunoSEQ data, sequences were junction-only and lacked quality scores, so filtering differed. Sequenced by immunoSEQ multiplex PCR; TCRdb stores in-frame clones only, minus some. D and trimming were read from the DNA, whereas the V and J calls and clone size are those reported in that table. The sample lists about 2.5 million clones, around 90% occurring once. Regarding the study as a whole: Generation of non-shared clonotypes was less probable than generation of clonotypes shared by all four donors.

V trimming: 0 bases; J trimming: 2 bases; junction bases outside the gene matches: 6. The V gene's germline CDR1 is LNHNV and CDR2 YYDKDF (reference sequence). This CDR3 has 17 residues. The clonotype comes from a man aged 18 to 29 in good health. Some clones in this sample may be carry-over from other donors' samples. Source material: naive CD4+ T cells from PBMCs. Subset meaning: CD45RA+ positively selected. V usage is TRBV15 and J usage is TRBJ2-1; 8 bases align to TRBD2. CDR3 sequence (DNA): TGTGCCACCAGCAGAGATTTGTCAGCGGGAGCCTACAATGAGCAGTTCTTC. This codes for CATSRDLSAGAYNEQFF.